This is a list of T cell receptor beta chains from one sample in a study of vaccination effects on CD4 cells after COVID-19. Antigens of these TCRs are unknown. Clones were sequenced by immunoSEQ multiplex PCR, and TCRdb holds only the in-frame ones, with some missing. Among some 16,000 clones listed, around 76% were seen once. The source material was CD4+ T cells from PBMCs cultured with HCoV-NL63 spike peptides, sampled after COVID-19 vaccination. The receptors stem from a human donor who received a COVID-19 vaccine. The CDR3 runs from the conserved cysteine through the conserved F or W. D genes are given only for firm matches. The size of a clone is reported for some rows only, either as once, few or many, or as a class for expanded clones.

TRBJ1-5 TRBD1 NA TRBV18 TGTGCCAGCTCACCAGTTGCGGGACAGGTCAATCAGCCCCAGCATTTT CASSPVAGQVNQPQHF
TRBJ2-3 NA NA TRBV7-2 TGTGCCAGCAGCTTACGGCTAGCGAACACAGATACGCAGTATTTT CASSLRLANTDTQYF
TRBJ1-5 TRBD1 NA TRBV6-6 TGTGCCAGCAGTTTCCCAGGGGGCTCGAGGCATCAGCCCCAGCATTTT CASSFPGGSRHQPQHF
TRBJ2-7 TRBD2 NA TRBV6-5 TGTGCCAGCAGCTACGGACTAGCGGGAGCCTACGAGCAGTACTTC CASSYGLAGAYEQYF
TRBJ2-7 TRBD1 NA TRBV5-4 TGTGCCAGCAGCTTGTTTTTCGGGACAGGGAGGGTCGAGCAGTACTTC CASSLFFGTGRVEQYF
TRBJ2-7 TRBD2 NA TRBV4-2 TGTGCCAGCAGCCAACGGGCGACTAGCGGGATCCCCTACGAGCAGTACTTC CASSQRATSGIPYEQYF
TRBJ2-2 NA NA TRBV30 TGTGCCTGGAGTGTCGGGCGGGACAGAGGGGAGCTGTTTTTT CAWSVGRDRGELFF
TRBJ2-2 NA NA TRBV6-5 TGTGCCAGCAGTTATTTGGGCAGGAGAAGAGCCGGGGAGCTGTTTTTT CASSYLGRRRAGELFF
TRBJ2-2 TRBD2 NA TRBV30 TGTGCCTGGAGGAGCGGGAGTACCACCGGGGAGCTGTTTTTT CAWRSGSTTGELFF
TRBJ1-1 TRBD1 NA TRBV4-3 TGCGCCAGCAGCCAAGATTGGGGACAGTACACTGAAGCTTTCTTT CASSQDWGQYTEAFF
TRBJ2-1 NA NA TRBV12-5 TGTGCTAGTGGTTTGGTACTCTCTAGCGCGACCAATGAGCAGTTCTTC CASGLVLSSATNEQFF
TRBJ1-1 TRBD1 few TRBV30 TGTGCCTGGAGTGTACAGGGGGGAGCTGAAGCTTTCTTT CAWSVQGGAEAFF
TRBJ2-7 NA NA TRBV9 TGTGCCAGCAGCCCTCACGGGGGCTCCTACGAGCAGTACTTC CASSPHGGSYEQYF
TRBJ1-2 TRBD1 NA TRBV27 TGTGCCAGCAGTCAATGGACAGGGTCCAACTATGGCTACACCTTC CASSQWTGSNYGYTF
TRBJ2-5 NA NA TRBV18 TGTGCCAGCTCACCGCTGCAAGAGACCCAGTACTTC CASSPLQETQYF
TRBJ2-7 TRBD2 few TRBV5-1 TGCGCCAGCAGCGAGGGGCTAGCGGGAGGCCGCCCGCACGAGCAGTACTTC CASSEGLAGGRPHEQYF
TRBJ1-3 NA NA TRBV18 TGTGCCAGCTCACCACTCGCAGGGGCTGGAAACACCATATATTTT CASSPLAGAGNTIYF
TRBJ2-5 NA NA TRBV9 TGTGCCAGCAGCGCCGCCCCAACAGCCTTCCAAGAGACCCAGTACTTC CASSAAPTAFQETQYF
TRBJ1-2 NA few TRBV7-9 TGTGCCAGCAGCTCGGTCGGCGTCTATGGCTACACCTTC CASSSVGVYGYTF
TRBJ2-4 NA NA TRBV3-1/TRBV3-2 TGTGCCAGCAGCTGCCTCCCCATTTGCAAAAAAAACATTCAGTACTTC CASSCLPICKKNIQYF
TRBJ2-5 NA few TRBV4-2 TGTGCCAGCAGCCAAGATACGGAGGGCCGGTTCCAAGAGACCCAGTACTTC CASSQDTEGRFQETQYF
TRBJ2-3 TRBD1 NA TRBV7-8 TGTGCCAGCAGCTTGGACAGGGGGGCAGATACGCAGTATTTT CASSLDRGADTQYF
TRBJ2-7 NA NA TRBV5-1 TGCGCCAGCAGTCCGGCCTCGGTAGAAAACTACGAGCAGTACTTC CASSPASVENYEQYF
TRBJ1-1 NA once TRBV11-3 TGTGCCAGCAGCCCTAGACAGAACACTGAAGCTTTCTTT CASSPRQNTEAFF
TRBJ1-2 NA NA TRBV28 TGTGCCAGCAGTCTACCCCAGGCCTACTATGGCTACACCTTC CASSLPQAYYGYTF
TRBJ1-2 TRBD1 few TRBV30 TGTGCCTGGGAGCCAGGGGGTCCTGGCTACACCTTC CAWEPGGPGYTF
TRBJ1-5 NA NA TRBV28 TGTGCCAGCAGTTTATCCCAGGGGTTGGGCTCTTCGGATCAGCCCCAGCATTTT CASSLSQGLGSSDQPQHF
TRBJ2-4 NA NA TRBV6-5 TGTGCCAGCTCCCCCGCGGCGGCTGGGAACATTCAGTACTTC CASSPAAAGNIQYF
TRBJ1-4 TRBD1 NA TRBV7-6 TGTGCCAGCAGCTTGCGAACTGGACAGGGGGACGAACTGTTTTTT CASSLRTGQGDELFF
TRBJ2-7 NA NA TRBV7-2 TGTGCCAGCAGCTTAGCGCAGGGGTTGTACGAGCAGTACTTC CASSLAQGLYEQYF
TRBJ1-1 NA NA TRBV4-3 TGCGCCAGCAGCCAAGCGGCTACATTTTACACTGAAGCTTTCTTT CASSQAATFYTEAFF
TRBJ2-3 TRBD2 NA TRBV11-2 TGTGCCAGCAGCCACGGACTAGCGGGAGTACGACACACAGATACGCAGTATTTT CASSHGLAGVRHTDTQYF
TRBJ1-5 NA few TRBV9 TGTGCCAGCAGCGGAGGAAGTAATCAGCCCCAGCATTTT CASSGGSNQPQHF
TRBJ1-4 NA NA TRBV2 TGTGCCAGCAGTATACGCCCGGGGGATAATGAAAAACTGTTTTTT CASSIRPGDNEKLFF
TRBJ1-2 NA NA TRBV28 TGTGCCAGCAGTTTAATTGGGGTCCCGGGAGTTAACTATGGCTACACCTTC CASSLIGVPGVNYGYTF
TRBJ2-1 NA NA TRBV7-9 TGTGCCAGCAGCCCGGACACGTACAATGAGCAGTTCTTC CASSPDTYNEQFF
TRBJ1-5 TRBD1 NA TRBV18 TGTGCCAGCTCACCTAATCAGGGGGCAGGGCAGCCCCAGCATTTT CASSPNQGAGQPQHF
TRBJ1-2 NA NA TRBV5-4 TGTGCCAGCAGCCTGGGGGGAGGCGGATTCTATGGCTACACCTTC CASSLGGGGFYGYTF
TRBJ2-1 TRBD1 few TRBV3-1/TRBV3-2 TGTGCCAGCAGCCGACGGGACAGGGCTTTCAATGAGCAGTTCTTC CASSRRDRAFNEQFF
TRBJ2-1 NA NA TRBV11-3 TGTGCCAGCAGCCAAAACCAGAGGGATGAGCAGTTCTTC CASSQNQRDEQFF
TRBJ1-5 NA few TRBV7-9 TGTGCCAGCAGCTTAGACGGGCGGCAGGGACATCAGCCCCAGCATTTT CASSLDGRQGHQPQHF
TRBJ1-2 TRBD1 once TRBV6-5 TGTGCCAGCAGGGGGGCAGGGGGGACCTATGGCTACACCTTC CASRGAGGTYGYTF
TRBJ1-6 NA once TRBV7-6 TGTGCCAGCAGCTTACGGAACTCCTATAATTCACCCCTCCACTTT CASSLRNSYNSPLHF
TRBJ1-2 NA NA TRBV7-2 TGTGCCAGCAACCCTAGGCGGGGGGCCCTCTATGGCTACACCTTC CASNPRRGALYGYTF
TRBJ2-5 TRBD1 NA TRBV28 TGTGCCAGCAGTTCACGGACAGGGGTCGGGTCGGAGACCCAGTACTTC CASSSRTGVGSETQYF
TRBJ1-5 TRBD1 NA TRBV6-2/TRBV6-3 TGTGCCAGCAGCCTCCGGGACAGGGGGCGCAGGCAGCCCCAGCATTTT CASSLRDRGRRQPQHF